This TCR beta chain was obtained from a study of blood T cell repertoires in COVID-19. This CDR3 contains 15 residues. Germline CDR1 LNHDA, CDR2 SQIVND (reference sequence). J was trimmed by 6 bases and V by 8 bases; bases with no gene match: 9. Clinical history reported by participants formed the basis on which cohorts were assigned. Some clones are missing from TCRdb's copy, which holds only in-frame ones; the method was immunoSEQ multiplex PCR. The profile shows 300,000 to 400,000 clones, more than 75% of them singletons. What was sequenced was PBMCs or T cells enriched from blood (not recorded which). The chain combines TRBV19 with TRBJ2-2; 10 bases align to TRBD1. The receptor comes from a young woman who had recovered from COVID-19. CDR3 nucleotide sequence: TGTGCCAGTGGGCCGGGACAGGGGTTCGCCGGGGAGCTGTTTTTT. It encodes CASGPGQGFAGELFF.